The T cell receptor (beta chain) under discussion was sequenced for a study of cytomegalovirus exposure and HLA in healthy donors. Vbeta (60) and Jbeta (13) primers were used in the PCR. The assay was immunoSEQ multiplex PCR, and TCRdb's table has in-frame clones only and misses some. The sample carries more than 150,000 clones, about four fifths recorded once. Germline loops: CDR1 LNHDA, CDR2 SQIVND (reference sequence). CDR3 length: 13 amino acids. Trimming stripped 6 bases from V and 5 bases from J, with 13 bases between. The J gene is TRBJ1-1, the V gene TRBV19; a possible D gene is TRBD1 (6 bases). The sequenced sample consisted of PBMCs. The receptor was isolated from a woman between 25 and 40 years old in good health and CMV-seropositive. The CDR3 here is CASRTGIETEAFF. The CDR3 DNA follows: TGTGCCAGTAGAACAGGGATTGAGACTGAAGCTTTCTTT. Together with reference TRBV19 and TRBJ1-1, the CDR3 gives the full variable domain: DGGITQSPKYLFRKEGQNVTLSCEQNLNHDAMYWYRQDPGQGLRLIYYSQIVNDFQKGDIAEGYSVSREKKESFPLTVTSAQKNPTAFYLCASRTGIETEAFFGQGTRLTVV.